This passage covers 2 T cell receptor beta chains from one sample sequenced in a study of T cells in Graves' hyperthyroidism and ophthalmopathy (dated by TCRdb to 2018 to 2020). The receptor library was made with multiplex PCR. The listed sequencing device is Illumina HiSeq 2000. Amplification of TCR beta CDR3 regions was carried out from RNA transcripts. The TCR CDR3 was subjected to a first round of RT-PCR using the HTBI primer set and the Qiagen OneStep RT-PCR kit. TCRdb reprocessing: public reads trimmed at Q25 with fastp, clones called with MiXCR, in-frame beta chains kept. Identical CDR3 proteins give one entry, which carries the most common genes and DNA. The sample table holds a few hundred thousand distinct CDR3 sequences, of which roughly 14% were seen once. 6.5% to 8% of the sample is held by the ten biggest clonotypes. Sequencing was performed on blood. Receptors were obtained from a woman in her twenties or thirties with Graves' hyperthyroidism.

This clonotype was recorded at least ten times. This chain uses TRBV7-9 with TRBJ2-7; D is perhaps TRBD1 (6 bases). This CDR3 comprises 12 residues. Germline CDR1 and CDR2: SEHNR and FQNEAQ (reference sequence). V was pared by 6 bases and J by 3 bases, with 9 bases between. The CDR3 DNA sequence: TGTGCCAGCAGAGACAGGAACTACGAGCAGTACTTC. Translated: CASRDRNYEQYF.

This clonotype was found many times. The rearrangement joins TRBV6-1 to TRBJ1-1, with D hard to call. Germline loops: CDR1 MNHNS, CDR2 SASEGT. This CDR3 comprises 14 residues. V was pared by 7 bases and J by 6 bases, with 18 bases between. The DNA of the CDR3 is TGTGCCAGCAACCTCGGCGGGCGTATGGCTGAAGCTTTCTTT. Translated: CASNLGGRMAEAFF.